Included here is one TCR beta chain sequence, with context. This clonotype was counted only a few times. The antigen it recognizes is unknown. Base qualities are not recorded, but no much larger clone differs from it by a single base. Libraries of naive CD8 T cells were generated from about 21,000 to 970,000 sorted cells, with 10%, 30% or 50% of the purified RNA used. On a BD FACSAria II, naive CD8 T cells were FACS-sorted as CD8+CD4-CCR7+CD45RA+ and collected into RLT Plus buffer. To test detection sensitivity, Jurkat RNA equal to approximately 10 TCR copies was added to samples of about 19,000-1,100,000 naive CD8 T cells. Enrichment of CD8 T cells was done with RosetteSep CD8+ T Cell Enrichment Cocktail plus Ficoll-Paque, and ACK red cell lysis came afterward. The sample originates from a study of molecular identifiers for immune sequencing clone quantification listed by TCRdb under 2018. Study-level background: For a replicate experiment, RNA from 20,000 or 100,000 naive CD8 T cells was divided into five aliquots, of which four were sequenced. This methods study used CD8 T cells to benchmark TCR RNA copy counting and molecular-identifier clustering-based TCR repertoire sequencing (MIDCIRS).

Results and caveats for the whole study, not just this receptor: Spiked-in Jurkat TCR RNA equal to a single cell's worth was reported to be detectable even within 1,100,000 naive CD8 T cells. Without barcode sub-clustering, chimeric consensus sequences inflated TCR diversity; chimeras reached as high as 47%. Spiked-in Jurkat TCR RNA (approximately 10 copies' worth), which is not part of the donor repertoire, was contained in the naive libraries. In CMV-specific effector cells, clones with more than 20 RNA copies contained over 99% of molecules, whereas in naive cells such clones contained under 1% of molecules. Modeling gave about three recovered TCR RNA copies per cell versus around 10 by digital PCR, implying 25% to 30% capture efficiency. The sizes of highly expanded clones could end up underestimated when identical TCR molecules share a barcode.

Library prep was done by PCR. Sequencer: NextSeq 500. Bulk TCR libraries were prepared as previously described, using TCR primers listed in Table S5. Purification of total RNA was performed with the Qiagen AllPrep DNA/RNA kit. Before analysis, reads from multiple sequencing runs of the same library were pooled. Under the source paper's analysis protocol: Reads were retained only if the reads had an exact TCR constant sequence, and the retained reads were trimmed to 150 nt and grouped according to their 12-nt molecular barcodes. Within each barcode group, reads were sub-clustered at a 15% Levenshtein threshold, and quality-weighted consensus sequences were built per RNA molecule. Non-functional sequences were excluded, and lower-count sequences lying one edit away from another sequence were also excluded. Based on fitting two negative binomial distributions, any barcode sub-cluster with under 20% of the maximum read count was discarded. The raw public reads went through TCRdb reprocessing: fastp at Q25, MiXCR clone calling, in-frame beta chains kept. Identical CDR3 proteins give one entry, which carries the most common genes and DNA. The V and J calls here are based on TCRdb, not the publication. Within this sample are approximately 590,000 distinct CDR3 sequences, with about 25% of them counted one time only. The leading ten clones occupy approximately 0.75% of the sample.

This clonotype originated in a human donor in good health. Some libraries in this study had Jurkat cell RNA spiked in. Input material: naive CD8+ T cells from blood, with Jurkat cell RNA spiked in. The cell subset or site label corresponds to: FACS-sorted CD8+CD4-CCR7+CD45RA+ naive T cells.

The nucleotides are TGTGCCAGCAGTTTAATTCCGGGTAGAACAGGTTCGACCTACGAGCAGTACTTC. It translates as CASSLIPGRTGSTYEQYF. Recombination joined TRBV27 with TRBJ2-7; TRBD1 could be the D gene, as 5 bases match. V is reduced by 2 bases and J by 2 bases, leaving a spacing of 22 bases between them. From cysteine to phenylalanine, the CDR3 is 18 amino acids long. Here the CDR3 DNA is all that survives: 54 bases in frame from base 1. Reading the germline V gene (reference sequence) gives CDR1 MNHEY and CDR2 SMNVEV.